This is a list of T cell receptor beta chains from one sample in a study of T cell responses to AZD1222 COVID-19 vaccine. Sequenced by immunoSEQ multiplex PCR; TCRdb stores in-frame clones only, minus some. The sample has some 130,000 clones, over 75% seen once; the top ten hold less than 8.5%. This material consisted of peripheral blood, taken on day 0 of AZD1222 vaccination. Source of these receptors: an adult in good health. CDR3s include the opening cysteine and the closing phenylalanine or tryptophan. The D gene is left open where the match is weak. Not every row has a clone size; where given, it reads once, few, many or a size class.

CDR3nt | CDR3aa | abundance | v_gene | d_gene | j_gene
TGTGCCAGCTCACCCGGAGCAACTAATGAAAAACTGTTTTTT | CASSPGATNEKLFF | - | TRBV18 | - | TRBJ1-4
TGTGCCAGCTTCACAGGGGCCTCCTACAATGAGCAGTTCTTC | CASFTGASYNEQFF | - | TRBV27 | TRBD1 | TRBJ2-1
TGTGCCAGCAGCTTAATAGGGGCACGGGATGAAAAACTGTTTTTT | CASSLIGARDEKLFF | - | TRBV7-9 | - | TRBJ1-4
TGTGCCAGCAGCCAAGAAGGGGGCTATGGCTACACCTTC | CASSQEGGYGYTF | - | TRBV4-2 | - | TRBJ1-2
TGTGCCAGCAGCCTCCTGCTCTCTGGAAACACCATATATTTT | CASSLLLSGNTIYF | - | TRBV14 | - | TRBJ1-3
TGCGCCAGCAGCCGGATAGCGGGGATAGATACGCAGTATTTT | CASSRIAGIDTQYF | - | TRBV5-1 | TRBD2 | TRBJ2-3
TGTGCCAGCAGTGAAGCGGGTCAACAGAACACTGAAGCTTTCTTT | CASSEAGQQNTEAFF | - | TRBV2 | - | TRBJ1-1
TGTGCCAGCAGCTCGACAGGGGACGGTGGCTACACCTTC | CASSSTGDGGYTF | - | TRBV5-4 | TRBD1 | TRBJ1-2
TGTGCCAGCTCACCCGGGGCAGCTTACTACGAGCAGTACTTC | CASSPGAAYYEQYF | - | TRBV18 | - | TRBJ2-7
TGTGCCAGCTCACTACTAAAAGCCCAATATGCGGGCCACGGGACCCAGTACTTC | CASSLLKAQYAGHGTQYF | - | TRBV18 | - | TRBJ2-5
TGTGCCAGCAGCCCCGATCTGGAGGCGGCTGAAGCTTTCTTT | CASSPDLEAAEAFF | many | TRBV6-2/TRBV6-3 | - | TRBJ1-1
TGTGCCAGCAGTTCCGTACAGGGCCCTCTCTACGAGCAGTACTTC | CASSSVQGPLYEQYF | - | TRBV28 | - | TRBJ2-7
TGTGCCAGCAGCCTCGGGTCGGGGACCGGGGCCAACGTCCTGACTTTC | CASSLGSGTGANVLTF | - | TRBV3-1/TRBV3-2 | - | TRBJ2-6
TGTGCCAGCAGTTACGGCTCAGGGGGCGGCTACACCTTC | CASSYGSGGGYTF | - | TRBV6-5 | TRBD1 | TRBJ1-2
TGCGCCAGCAGCCACCCCGTTAACAGGGGGCTGGTCTATGGCTACACCTTC | CASSHPVNRGLVYGYTF | - | TRBV4-1 | TRBD1 | TRBJ1-2
TGTGCCAGCAGCCAAGATTTGGCTAGTTCCAATGCAGATACGCAGTATTTT | CASSQDLASSNADTQYF | - | TRBV3-1/TRBV3-2 | - | TRBJ2-3
TGTGCCAGCAGCCAGATAGGGGCGGGTTGGGACAATGAGCAGTTCTTC | CASSQIGAGWDNEQFF | - | TRBV3-1/TRBV3-2 | - | TRBJ2-1
TGTGCCAGCAGCTTAGAGGGATTTGGCAATCAGCCCCAGCATTTT | CASSLEGFGNQPQHF | - | TRBV7-2 | - | TRBJ1-5
TGTGCCAGCAGCTCTCTACGGAAAACGCAGTATTTT | CASSSLRKTQYF | - | TRBV11-2 | - | TRBJ2-3
TGTGCCAGCAGTCAACAGGGGGCGAGAAGAGAGACCCAGTACTTC | CASSQQGARRETQYF | - | TRBV6-5 | TRBD1 | TRBJ2-5
TGCGCCAGCAGCCAAGAAGGGGGGAGCTCCTATAATTCACCCCTCCACTTT | CASSQEGGSSYNSPLHF | - | TRBV4-1 | - | TRBJ1-6
TGCAGCGTGTCGGGCTTTTCCTCCTACGAGCAGTACTTC | CSVSGFSSYEQYF | - | TRBV29-1 | - | TRBJ2-7
TGTGCCAGCAGCTTAAAACTTACCGGGACAGGCAACAATGAGCAGTTCTTC | CASSLKLTGTGNNEQFF | - | TRBV5-8 | TRBD1 | TRBJ2-1
TGCAGCGTCCAGGCGAGCACAGATACGCAGTATTTT | CSVQASTDTQYF | - | TRBV29-1 | - | TRBJ2-3
TGCGCCAGCAGTCGGGCTAGCGGAGACTACAATGAGCAGTTCTTC | CASSRASGDYNEQFF | few | TRBV4-3 | TRBD2 | TRBJ2-1
TGTGCCAGTGGGCAGGGCAACACTGAAGCTTTCTTT | CASGQGNTEAFF | - | TRBV19 | - | TRBJ1-1
TGTGCCAGCAGCTTAGCGAGGGACAGGCGCACAGATACGCAGTATTTT | CASSLARDRRTDTQYF | once | TRBV7-2 | TRBD1 | TRBJ2-3
TGTGCCTGGAGTGCCCTCGCCCAGGGGGCGTATGGCTACACCTTC | CAWSALAQGAYGYTF | - | TRBV30 | TRBD1 | TRBJ1-2
TGTGCCAGCAGCTCGGCAGGGTCTAGCACAGATACGCAGTATTTT | CASSSAGSSTDTQYF | - | TRBV9 | - | TRBJ2-3
TGTGCCAGCAGTTACTCCCCCCTAGCGGGGGGAGAGACCCAGTACTTC | CASSYSPLAGGETQYF | - | TRBV6-5 | TRBD2 | TRBJ2-5
TGTGCCTGGAACGGGGGGAGAGCCTATGGCTACACCTTC | CAWNGGRAYGYTF | - | TRBV30 | - | TRBJ1-2
TGTGCCAGCAGCTTAGCGGGAGGGGCCGACACTGAAGCTTTCTTT | CASSLAGGADTEAFF | - | TRBV7-8 | - | TRBJ1-1
TGTGCCAGCAGCCCAGGGACTAGTGGTTATGAGCAGTTCTTC | CASSPGTSGYEQFF | - | TRBV7-3 | TRBD2 | TRBJ2-1
TGCGCCAGCAGTGAAAGACAGGGGTCGGTCTCTGGCTACACCTTC | CASSERQGSVSGYTF | - | TRBV10-1 | TRBD1 | TRBJ1-2
TGTGCCAGCAGCTTAACGTTTTCGGGGGAGCCGATATATTTT | CASSLTFSGEPIYF | few | TRBV7-3 | - | TRBJ1-3
TGTGCCAGCAGCTCCAGGGGAAGTACTAATGAAAAACTGTTTTTT | CASSSRGSTNEKLFF | - | TRBV7-9 | - | TRBJ1-4
TGCGCCAGCAGCCCGGACACTGTGAACACTGAAGCTTTCTTT | CASSPDTVNTEAFF | - | TRBV5-1 | - | TRBJ1-1
TGCGCCAGCAGCTGGGACCTGGGCACTGAAGCTTTCTTT | CASSWDLGTEAFF | - | TRBV5-1 | - | TRBJ1-1
TGCGCCAGCAGCTTGTTGGAGGACAGGGTTTCCTACGAGCAGTACTTC | CASSLLEDRVSYEQYF | few | TRBV5-1 | TRBD1 | TRBJ2-7
TGCGCCAGCAGCCAAGGCGGGGCAGGGAACAATGAGCAGTTCTTC | CASSQGGAGNNEQFF | - | TRBV4-1 | - | TRBJ2-1
TGTGCCAGCAGCAAAGGCTTTACAAGGAAACTGTTTTTT | CASSKGFTRKLFF | - | TRBV21-1 | - | TRBJ1-4
TGTGCCAGCAGTGGCATAGCCGGGGCCCTACAACCTAATGAAAAACTGTTTTTT | CASSGIAGALQPNEKLFF | few | TRBV6-1 | - | TRBJ1-4
TGTGCCAGCAGTCCCCGGATCTCCTACGAGCAGTACTTC | CASSPRISYEQYF | - | TRBV6-5 | - | TRBJ2-7
TGCGCCAGCAGCTTGGTCGGAGCGGGGGCGGGGAATGAGCAGTTCTTC | CASSLVGAGAGNEQFF | - | TRBV5-1 | TRBD2 | TRBJ2-1
TGTGCCAGCAGTTTTGGGCAGGGGGCATCCTATGACGAGCAGTACTTC | CASSFGQGASYDEQYF | - | TRBV28 | TRBD1 | TRBJ2-7
TGTGCCTGGACCGGAGCAGATACGCAGTATTTT | CAWTGADTQYF | - | TRBV30 | - | TRBJ2-3
TGCGCCAGCAGCTTTAGGCGGGGAATCACAGATACGCAGTATTTT | CASSFRRGITDTQYF | - | TRBV5-1 | - | TRBJ2-3
TGTGCCACCAGTGATTCCTACGAGCAGTACTTC | CATSDSYEQYF | - | TRBV24-1 | - | TRBJ2-7
TGTGCCAGCAGCCCGGGCCTAAGCTCCTATAATTCACCCCTCCACTTT | CASSPGLSSYNSPLHF | - | TRBV5-6 | - | TRBJ1-6
TGTGCCAGCAGCGCCTGGGGCGGGCACACAGATACGCAGTATTTT | CASSAWGGHTDTQYF | - | TRBV9 | - | TRBJ2-3
TGTGCCAGCAGCCGGGACACCCAGTATGGCTACACCTTC | CASSRDTQYGYTF | - | TRBV11-2 | - | TRBJ1-2